The next 2 T cell receptor beta chains were all read from a single sample in a study of T cells in Graves' hyperthyroidism and ophthalmopathy. From RNA transcripts, TCR beta CDR3 regions were amplified. An initial round of RT-PCR targeting the TCR CDR3 relied on the HTBI primer set. TCRdb processed the multiplex PCR reads anew with MiXCR; each CDR3 protein has one entry. This repertoire shows hundreds of thousands of distinct CDR3 sequences, about a sixth found once; its top ten account for less than 3.5%. Sequenced: blood. These receptor sequences come from a woman between 35 and 50 years old with Graves' ophthalmopathy.

This clonotype was seen ten or more times. The chain links TRBV27 to TRBJ1-1; D gene ambiguous. This CDR3 has 14 residues. Germline CDR1 reads MNHEY; CDR2 reads SMNVEV (reference sequence). V was pared by 5 bases and J by 3 bases, with 13 bases between. In nucleotides, the CDR3 is TGTGCCAGCAGTAGGAACCCGAGGGACACTGAAGCTTTCTTT. Translation: CASSRNPRDTEAFF.

This clonotype appeared many times. V is TRBV28 and J is TRBJ2-7, with D tentatively TRBD1 or TRBD2 (5 bases each). Germline CDR1 MDHEN, CDR2 SYDVKM. The CDR3 contains 12 residues. V lost 2 bases and J 12 bases, leaving 14 bases between the germline ends. The CDR3 loop is CASSLNRGSGYF. The CDR3 DNA sequence: TGTGCCAGCAGTTTAAATCGGGGCTCCGGGTACTTC.